What follows are 13 T cell receptor beta chains derived from one specimen sequenced in a study of CD8+CD57+ T cells in acquired aplastic anemia (dated by TCRdb to 2017 to 2018). The listed sequencing device is Illumina HiSeq 2000. Profiling of TCR beta VDJ combinations and CDR3 sequences used genomic DNA as the template. The public reads were quality trimmed at Q25 with fastp and then assembled into clones with MiXCR by TCRdb, keeping productive beta chains. Under each unique CDR3 protein, matching rows form one entry showing the most common genes and DNA. This sample has about 400,000 distinct CDR3 sequences in its table, and 55% to 75% of those were observed once. Jointly, the top ten make up less than 4% of the sample. Sequencing input: sorted CD4+, CD8+, or CD8+CD57+ T cells (not recorded which) from PBMCs. These TCRs come from a human donor in good health, serving as a control.

A few counts support this clonotype. V usage is TRBV2 and J usage is TRBJ1-2; weak D call: TRBD1 (5 bases). Trimming removed 3 bases from V and 2 bases from J, with 7 bases in between. This CDR3 is built from 13 residues. Germline lookup yields CDR1 SNHLY and CDR2 FYNNEI. The CDR3 reads CASSEGENYGYTF. CDR3 DNA sequence: TGTGCCAGCAGTGAGGGGGAGAACTATGGCTACACCTTC.

This clonotype has more than one count but fewer than ten. V gene TRBV3-1 combines with J gene TRBJ1-2; D not resolved. The germline CDR1 and CDR2 sequences are LGHDT and YNNKEL (reference sequence). Between the trimmed V and J ends, which lost 3 bases and 6 bases, there was a span of 17 bases. The CDR3 loop spans 15 amino acids. DNA of the CDR3: TGTGCCAGCAGCCACCTCGGGCGGGCCTCCAATGGCTACACCTTC. It encodes CASSHLGRASNGYTF.

This clonotype was observed a handful of times. The chain combines TRBV10-3 with TRBJ1-2, with D perhaps matching TRBD1 (6 bases). V was cut by 10 bases and J by 2 bases, with 14 bases left in between. The CDR3 has 13 residues. Germline V gene data show CDR1 as ENHRY and CDR2 as SYGVKD. The CDR3 spells CANTGQGNYGYTF. The DNA of the CDR3 is TGTGCCAACACTGGGCAGGGGAACTATGGCTACACCTTC.

This clonotype appeared once. The rearrangement links TRBV20-1 to TRBJ1-5; D might be TRBD1 (6 bases). The CDR3 spans 12 residues. V lost 3 bases and J 13 bases, leaving 16 bases between the germline ends. Per germline, CDR1 DFQATT and CDR2 SNEGSKA (reference sequence). CDR3 sequence: CSASLTGLGQHF. For the CDR3, the DNA is TGCAGTGCTAGTCTTACAGGGCTTGGGCAGCATTTT.

Regarding this clonotype: A read error may account for a junction end that differs from germline. The J gene is TRBJ2-3, the V gene TRBV20-1; 7 nucleotides line up with TRBD2. CDR3 length equals 13 residues. Per germline, CDR1 DFQATT and CDR2 SNEGSKA (reference sequence). The CDR3 sequence: CSASVAGTATQYF. The CDR3 DNA reads as TGCAGTGCTAGCGTAGCGGGTACAGCTACGCAGTATTTT.

The chain couples TRBV6-2 or TRBV6-3 to TRBJ1-5, with D perhaps TRBD1 (6 bases). The germline gives CDR1 MNHEY, CDR2 SVGEGT. CDR3 length equals 16 residues. V was cut by 3 bases and J by 3 bases, with 15 bases left in between. The DNA of the CDR3 is TGTGCCAGCAGTTATTCAGACAGGAAAAACAATCAGCCCCAGCATTTT. As protein: CASSYSDRKNNQPQHF.

Details on this clonotype: The junction differs from germline at one of its ends, possibly a read error. The chain joins TRBV7-9 to TRBJ1-2, with D unclear. The germline gives CDR1 SEHNR, CDR2 FQNEAQ (reference sequence). CDR3 length equals 15 residues. CDR3 bases: TGTGCCAGCAGCTTAGTCAAGTGGCCTAACTATGGTTACACCTTC. Encoded protein: CASSLVKWPNYGYTF.

The chain recombines TRBV20-1 with TRBJ2-1, with a possible D match to TRBD1 (5 bases). CDR3 length: 16 residues. Germline V gene lookup returns CDR1 DFQATT and CDR2 SNEGSKA (reference sequence). Trimming stripped 0 bases from V and 6 bases from J, with 18 bases between. The chain's CDR3 is CSARDLQGLRINEQFF. The CDR3 DNA reads TGCAGTGCTAGAGATTTGCAGGGTTTGAGGATCAATGAGCAGTTCTTC.

The chain recombines TRBV6-4 with TRBJ1-1, with D possibly TRBD1 on 5 matching bases. The ends were cut back, 8 bases at V and 7 bases at J, with 11 bases in the middle. Germline assignment: CDR1 MRHNA and CDR2 SNTAGT. The CDR3 sequence is 11 residues long. CDR3 nucleotide sequence: TGTGCCAGCGACCAGGGCCTTGAAGCTTTCTTT. Protein sequence: CASDQGLEAFF.

A word on this clonotype: A read error may account for a junction end that differs from germline. The chain has TRBV7-2 and TRBJ2-2; D gene unclear. Germline V gives CDR1 SGHTA, CDR2 FQGNSA. The CDR3 consists of 14 residues. CDR3 sequence: CASSLAHNTGELFF. The CDR3 DNA reads TGCGCCAGCAGCTTGGCTCACAACACCGGGGAGCTGTTTTTT.

The V and J genes are TRBV10-3 and TRBJ1-2; 7 bases align to TRBD1. CDR1 and CDR2 from the germline V gene are ENHRY and SYGVKD. The junction had 5 bases not matched to a gene; V was cut back by 6 bases and J by 1 base. This CDR3 has 14 residues. The CDR3: CAISTDRNNYGYTF. The CDR3, as DNA: TGTGCCATCAGCACGGACAGGAATAACTATGGCTACACCTTC.

This clonotype was seen at least ten times. The chain carries TRBV12-3 or TRBV12-4 and TRBJ1-4, with TRBD1 matching over 7 bases. The CDR3 is 14 amino acids. The V segment lost 6 bases and the J segment 6 bases; nucleotides outside the gene matches: 7. CDR3 in amino acids: CASSLGGSDEKLFF. CDR3 DNA sequence: TGTGCCAGCAGCCTAGGGGGCAGCGATGAAAAACTGTTTTTT.

This chain joins TRBV7-2 and TRBJ2-7; 7 positions match TRBD1. The CDR3 consists of 14 residues. Germline V gene lookup returns CDR1 SGHTA and CDR2 FQGNSA. Unmatched junction bases numbered 10, after V lost 5 bases and J lost 6 bases. CDR3 coding DNA: TGTGCCAGCAGCGTCGAGGGGGCCGACTCCGAGCAGTACTTC. Protein: CASSVEGADSEQYF.